These 12 T cell receptor beta chains originate from one sample sequenced in a study of OX40 agonist ivuxolimab in advanced cancers. Method: immunoSEQ multiplex PCR; TCRdb's copy keeps in-frame clones and lacks some. The sample contains about 53,000 clones, 70% to 85% of which appear only once. Material: CD4+ or CD8+ T cells sorted from blood, obtained in a trial of the OX40 agonist ivuxolimab. The source of these receptors is an adult with an advanced solid tumor such as melanoma, head and neck, liver or kidney cancer.

The chain is built from TRBV9 and TRBJ1-3, with D perhaps TRBD1 (5 bases). Germline V lookup: CDR1 SGDLS, CDR2 YYNGEE. V was clipped by 0 bases and J by 0 bases, with 7 bases between them. The CDR3 is 15 residues long. The CDR3 here is CASSVVGDSGNTIYF. The CDR3 coding sequence is TGTGCCAGCAGCGTAGTAGGGGACTCTGGAAACACCATATATTTT.

J is TRBJ2-7 and V is TRBV27, with 9 nucleotides matching TRBD1. There are 15 residues in the CDR3. Germline loops: CDR1 MNHEY, CDR2 SMNVEV (reference sequence). J was trimmed by 2 bases and V by 6 bases; bases with no gene match: 8. The CDR3 here is CASRPSGTGPYEQYF. The CDR3 nucleotides are TGTGCCAGCAGACCCTCCGGGACAGGGCCCTACGAGCAGTACTTC.

The V call is TRBV2, the J call TRBJ2-3, with D possibly matching TRBD1 (5 bases). CDR1 is SNHLY and CDR2 is FYNNEI in the germline V gene. The CDR3 consists of 13 residues. The ends were cut back, 8 bases at V and 4 bases at J, with 13 bases in the middle. CDR3 in amino acids: CASLQGAADTQYF. For the CDR3, the DNA is TGTGCCAGCCTTCAAGGGGCTGCAGATACGCAGTATTTT. The complete variable domain, with remaining parts taken from reference TRBV2 and TRBJ2-3, reads EPEVTQTPSHQVTQMGQEVILRCVPISNHLYFYWYRQILGQKVEFLVSFYNNEISEKSEIFDDQFSVERPDGSNFTLKIRSTKLEDSAMYFCASLQGAADTQYFGPGTRLTVL.

The V and J genes are TRBV6-1 and TRBJ2-7; a possible D gene is TRBD1 (6 bases). The length of the CDR3 is 12 residues. V was trimmed by 7 bases and J by 3 bases, leaving 10 bases between them. Germline V gene sequence: CDR1 MNHNS, CDR2 SASEGT. The CDR3: CASTTGDYEQYF. In DNA, the CDR3 is TGTGCCAGCACGACAGGAGACTACGAGCAGTACTTC.

The V gene is TRBV25-1, the J gene TRBJ1-1, with unresolved D. This CDR3 comprises 14 residues. Germline CDR1 is MGHDK and CDR2 is SYGVNS. Trimming cost V 6 bases and J 2 bases, with 13 bases left between them. The CDR3 DNA follows: TGTGCCAGCAGCCCAGCTACACACAACACTGAAGCTTTCTTT. The encoded protein is CASSPATHNTEAFF.

V and J are TRBV6-1 and TRBJ1-5; D remains unclear. V was pared by 6 bases and J by 1 base, with 13 bases between. From germline, CDR1 is MNHNS and CDR2 SASEGT. The CDR3 is made up of 15 amino acids. The CDR3 sequence is CASSPPPGSNQPQHF. The CDR3 DNA sequence: TGTGCCAGCAGCCCTCCACCCGGAAGCAATCAGCCCCAGCATTTT.

The chain employs TRBV21-1 and TRBJ2-3; TRBD1 is the table's D call and was not checked against the DNA. TRBV21-1 is labeled a pseudogene. CDR3 length: 17 residues. The CDR3 DNA follows: TGTGCCAGCAGCTTAGAGACGCATGGGCTTAGCACAGATACGCAGTATTTT. Translated, it gives CASSLETHGLSTDTQYF.

This chain links TRBV5-6 with TRBJ2-7; D is ambiguous. The CDR3 is 8 amino acids. Trimming left V 7 bases short and J 6 bases short, with 2 bases between. Germline CDR1 is SGHDT and CDR2 is YYEEEE. In nucleotides, the CDR3 is TGTGCCAGCCCCGAGCAGTACTTC. This codes for CASPEQYF.

V is TRBV27 and J is TRBJ1-5; 8 bases align to TRBD1. The V gene end was trimmed by 2 bases and the J gene end by 6 bases; junction bases not matched to a gene: 6. This CDR3 contains 15 residues. The germline V gene encodes CDR1 MNHEY and CDR2 SMNVEV (reference sequence). As DNA, the CDR3 is TGTGCCAGCAGTTTAACCACAGGGGGGATTCAGCCCCAGCATTTT. It codes for CASSLTTGGIQPQHF.

The rearrangement uses TRBV18 and TRBJ2-4, with D maybe TRBD1 (5 bases). Trimming took off 2 bases at V and 3 bases at J, with 14 bases between the two ends. CDR1 and CDR2 (germline): KGHSH, LQKENI. The CDR3 sequence is 16 residues long. CDR3 loop: CASSPALKGIKNIQYF. In nucleotides, the CDR3 is TGTGCCAGCTCACCAGCTTTAAAGGGGATCAAAAACATTCAGTACTTC.

The chain is built from TRBV7-3 and TRBJ2-1; tentatively, D is TRBD2 (5 bases). V was pared by 5 bases and J by 8 bases, with 16 bases between. Germline lookup yields CDR1 SGHTA and CDR2 FQGTGA. The CDR3 contains 14 residues. CDR3 bases: TGTGCCAGCAGCGCTCAGCCCGCCGGGGATGAGCAGTTCTTC. It encodes CASSAQPAGDEQFF. Based on the CDR3 plus reference TRBV7-3 and TRBJ2-1, the full variable domain is GAGVSQTPSNKVTEKGKYVELRCDPISGHTALYWYRQSLGQGPEFLIYFQGTGAADDSGLPNDRFFAVRPEGSVSTLKIQRTERGDSAVYLCASSAQPAGDEQFFGPGTRLTVL.

This clone was counted only a few times. The chain links TRBV19 to TRBJ1-5; D gene uncertain. Germline V gene sequence: CDR1 LNHDA, CDR2 SQIVND (reference sequence). The CDR3 contains 14 residues. The V end was cut by 3 bases, the J end by 0 bases, with 6 bases between. The CDR3 loop is CASSIAVSNQPQHF. CDR3 sequence (DNA): TGTGCCAGTAGTATCGCAGTTAGCAATCAGCCCCAGCATTTT.